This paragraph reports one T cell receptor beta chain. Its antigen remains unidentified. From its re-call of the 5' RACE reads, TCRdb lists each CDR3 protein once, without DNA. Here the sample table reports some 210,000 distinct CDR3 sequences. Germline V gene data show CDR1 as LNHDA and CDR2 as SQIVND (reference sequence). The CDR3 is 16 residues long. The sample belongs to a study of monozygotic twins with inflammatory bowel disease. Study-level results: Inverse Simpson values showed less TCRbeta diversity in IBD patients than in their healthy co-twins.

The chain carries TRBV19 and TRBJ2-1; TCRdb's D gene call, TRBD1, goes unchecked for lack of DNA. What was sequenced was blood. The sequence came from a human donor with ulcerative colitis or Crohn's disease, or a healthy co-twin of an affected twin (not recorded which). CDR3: CASSYAGTGAYNEQFF.